This TCR beta chain was identified during a study of T cells in Graves' hyperthyroidism and ophthalmopathy. This clonotype was recorded many times. V was trimmed by 7 bases and J by 0 bases, leaving 8 bases between them. Germline-derived CDR1 and CDR2 are MNHNS and SASEGT. The CDR3 spans 13 residues. Regions amplified from RNA transcripts were the TCR beta CDR3 regions. When the TCR CDR3 underwent first-round RT-PCR, the HTBI primer set was used. Via MiXCR, TCRdb re-called the multiplex PCR reads, giving one row per CDR3 protein. The sample lists around 250,000 distinct CDR3 sequences; roughly 15% were seen once. Enrolled ophthalmopathy patients presented with a Clinical Activity Score of at least 3, a NOSPECS grade of at least 4, and disease duration under 3 months. Isolation of PBMCs was performed on about 10 ml fresh peripheral blood.

The rearrangement links TRBV6-1 to TRBJ2-3; D remains ambiguous. The source is a woman in her late teens or twenties with Graves' ophthalmopathy. The sequenced sample consisted of blood. The CDR3 sequence: CASTVTSTDTQYF. DNA of the CDR3: TGTGCCAGCACGGTAACTAGCACAGATACGCAGTATTTT.